This T cell receptor (beta chain) was recorded in a study of T cells after yellow fever vaccination. This clonotype has ten or more counts. Its matching antigen is unknown. Study-wide findings and caveats: Faster peaking, at day 5 versus 15, marked a secondary response that was weaker.

Via MiXCR, TCRdb re-called the 5' RACE reads, giving one row per CDR3 protein. The data contain more than 350,000 distinct CDR3 sequences, approximately 10% of them singletons. The sample consisted of PBMCs, taken on the day of the first yellow fever vaccination. This receptor was taken from a man aged 18 to 30 who received the YFV17D yellow fever vaccine.

In DNA form, the CDR3 reads TGTGCCAGCAGTTTAAGGGCGTTGGCCTACGAGCAGTACTTC. Its translation: CASSLRALAYEQYF. The rearrangement uses TRBV12-3 or TRBV12-4 and TRBJ2-7; D is undetermined. The ends were cut back, 2 bases at V and 2 bases at J, with 10 bases in the middle. CDR3 length: 14 amino acids.